These 8 T cell receptor beta chains were sequenced from one sample in a study of T cells in Graves' hyperthyroidism and ophthalmopathy. TCR beta CDR3 regions were amplified from RNA transcripts. HTBI primers drove first-round RT-PCR of the TCR CDR3. TCRdb processed the multiplex PCR reads anew with MiXCR; each CDR3 protein has one entry. The table lists some 570,000 distinct CDR3 sequences, over 12% of them singletons. What was sequenced was blood. These receptors originate from a woman between 18 and 29 years old with Graves' ophthalmopathy.

The V and J genes are TRBV28 and TRBJ2-1; 7 bases fit TRBD2. The V and J ends lost 6 bases and 8 bases, in that order; junction bases with no gene match: 19. Germline assignment: CDR1 MDHEN and CDR2 SYDVKM. This CDR3 contains 17 residues. CDR3 amino acids: CASSPFRTSGKGYEQFF. In DNA form, the CDR3 reads TGTGCCAGCAGCCCCTTCCGCACCAGCGGGAAAGGGTATGAGCAGTTCTTC.

This clonotype was recorded many times. This chain links TRBV7-2 with TRBJ2-3; D is unresolved. The V end lost 3 bases, the J end lost 2 bases, and 9 bases lay between the germline ends. CDR1 is SGHTA, CDR2 FQGNSA, per germline. This CDR3 spans 14 amino acids. CDR3 sequence: CASSFRADTDTQYF. The CDR3 DNA sequence: TGTGCCAGCAGCTTTAGAGCAGACACAGATACGCAGTATTTT.

This clonotype was seen a handful of times. The chain joins TRBV6-1 to TRBJ2-4, with D uncertain. CDR1 is MNHNS and CDR2 is SASEGT in the germline V gene. The CDR3 sequence is 13 residues long. The V end lost 5 bases, the J end lost 7 bases, and 12 bases lay between the germline ends. CDR3 protein: CASSFEKGNIQYF. CDR3 coding DNA: TGTGCCAGCAGTTTCGAGAAAGGGAACATTCAGTACTTC.

This clonotype was counted a few times. The CDR3 protein is CASSSRPGGLGVQETQYF. CDR3 nucleotides: TGTGCCAGCAGCTCCCGACCCGGGGGACTAGGAGTACAAGAGACCCAGTACTTC. The V and J genes are TRBV13 and TRBJ2-5, with 8 bases matching TRBD2. The CDR3 is 18 residues long. V gave up 4 bases and J gave up 2 bases; unmatched junction bases: 15. CDR1 is PRHDT, CDR2 FYEKMQ, per germline (reference sequence).

This sequence joins TRBV7-9 and TRBJ1-4; weak D call: TRBD1 (5 bases). This CDR3 has 15 residues. Trimming removed 1 base from V and 11 bases from J, with 17 bases in between. Germline V CDR1 and CDR2: SEHNR, FQNEAQ (reference sequence). The CDR3 spells CASSLEGVVAEKLFF. The CDR3 DNA reads TGTGCCAGCAGCTTAGAAGGGGTAGTTGCGGAGAAACTGTTTTTT.

This clonotype showed up many times. The chain uses TRBV20-1 and TRBJ1-6, with a weak D call TRBD1 (5 bases). CDR3 length equals 14 residues. The germline gives CDR1 DFQATT, CDR2 SNEGSKA (reference sequence). Trimming removed 2 bases from V and 1 base from J, with 6 bases in between. The CDR3 is CSARKGSYNSPLHF. The CDR3 DNA follows: TGCAGTGCTAGAAAGGGGTCCTATAATTCACCCCTCCACTTT.

This clonotype has ten or more counts. The rearrangement links TRBV20-1 to TRBJ2-3; D is unresolved. The V gene lost 0 bases and the J gene lost 1 base, with 8 bases spanning the gap. The germline gives CDR1 DFQATT, CDR2 SNEGSKA (reference sequence). The CDR3 consists of 14 residues. Written as DNA, the CDR3 is TGCAGTGCTAGAGATAGCAGCGGCACAGATACGCAGTATTTT. Protein sequence: CSARDSSGTDTQYF.

This clonotype was observed at least ten times. The rearrangement joins TRBV11-3 to TRBJ2-7; 8 bases are shared with TRBD1. Germline CDR1 reads SGHNT; CDR2 reads YENEEA. With 0 bases clipped from V and 3 bases from J, the junction kept 13 bases outside the gene matches. The CDR3 extends over 18 amino acids. The DNA of the CDR3 is TGTGCCAGCAGCTTAGAAGGTTGGGGACGGGACAGGAGCTACGAGCAGTACTTC. This translates into CASSLEGWGRDRSYEQYF. Full variable domain (outside the CDR3, taken from reference TRBV11-3 and TRBJ2-7): EAGVVQSPRYKIIEKKQPVAFWCNPISGHNTLYWYLQNLGQGPELLIRYENEEAVDDSQLPKDRFSAERLKGVDSTLKIQPAELGDSAVYLCASSLEGWGRDRSYEQYFGPGTRLTVT.